The 16 T cell receptor beta chains given below trace back to one sample, sequenced in a study of identical twins. Each CDR3 protein is one row after TCRdb ran MiXCR on the 5' RACE reads. The table has nearly 250,000 distinct CDR3 sequences, 5.5% to 8% seen once. This sample also appeared in a second study, on yellow fever vaccine responses in identical twins.

Material: memory (CD45RO+) T cells sorted from blood. All receptors come from a woman aged 18-29 years in good health.

This chain connects TRBV5-6 to TRBJ2-7; weak D call: TRBD2 (6 bases). This CDR3 spans 14 amino acids. With 3 bases removed from V and 2 bases from J, the gap between germline ends came to 12 bases. Germline assignment: CDR1 SGHDT and CDR2 YYEEEE. The DNA for the CDR3 is TGTGCCAGCAGCTCAAGAGGAGGGGCCTACGAGCAGTACTTC. It yields the protein CASSSRGGAYEQYF.

This chain uses TRBV12-3 or TRBV12-4 with TRBJ2-3, with 7 bases fitting TRBD1. The CDR3 contains 15 residues. J gave up 2 bases and V 6 bases, and 8 bases lay outside the gene matches. CDR3 nucleotides: TGTGCCAGCAGCCAGGGGGACGGGCACACAGATACGCAGTATTTT. Translating it yields CASSQGDGHTDTQYF.

This clonotype was seen repeatedly, ten times or more. The V call is TRBV10-1, the J call TRBJ2-7; TRBD2 is a possible D gene (5 bases). The V gene's germline CDR1 is WNHNN and CDR2 SYGVQD (reference sequence). The CDR3 sequence is 17 residues long. Trimming pared 7 bases from V and 3 bases from J, leaving 25 bases between. As DNA, the CDR3 is TGCGCCAGCACCGCACGGGGAATGTACTCCTTAGGCTACGAGCAGTACTTC. Protein: CASTARGMYSLGYEQYF.

A few counts support this clonotype. This chain links TRBV29-1 with TRBJ2-3, with a tentative D call TRBD2 (7 bases). The CDR3 covers 15 residues. The V gene lost 6 bases and the J gene lost 1 base, with 17 bases spanning the gap. CDR1 SQVTM and CDR2 ANQGSEA come from the germline V gene. The CDR3 DNA follows: TGCAGCGTCCTGACTAGGGGGGGGGGCACAGATACGCAGTATTTT. This translates into CSVLTRGGGTDTQYF.

This clonotype was counted between two and nine times. The rearrangement links TRBV6-1 to TRBJ2-2; D not certain. Germline V gene sequence: CDR1 MNHNS, CDR2 SASEGT. V lost 8 bases and J 1 base, leaving 11 bases between the germline ends. This CDR3 has 14 amino acids. The CDR3 bases are TGTGCCAGCGCGCTCTTGGGGAACACCGGGGAGCTGTTTTTT. Its translation is CASALLGNTGELFF.

J is TRBJ2-3 and V is TRBV28; D remains ambiguous. The CDR3 runs to 13 residues. V shed 5 bases and J shed 2 bases, with 8 bases lying between them. Germline V lookup: CDR1 MDHEN, CDR2 SYDVKM. The CDR3 sequence: CASSPALTDTQYF. For the CDR3, the DNA is TGTGCCAGCAGTCCCGCGCTCACAGATACGCAGTATTTT.

This clonotype was observed at least ten times. The rearrangement joins TRBV7-8 to TRBJ1-4; D uncertain. There are 13 residues in the CDR3. Per the germline V gene, CDR1 is SGHVS and CDR2 is FQNEAQ. V lost 5 bases and J 5 bases, leaving 9 bases between the germline ends. Here the CDR3 DNA reads TGTGCCAGCAGCAGGGATTGGAATGAAAAACTGTTTTTT. Translating gives CASSRDWNEKLFF.

This clonotype was detected only a few times. V gene TRBV20-1 combines with J gene TRBJ2-7; D is undetermined. This CDR3 comprises 12 residues. Germline CDR1 reads DFQATT; CDR2 reads SNEGSKA (reference sequence). The chain's CDR3 is CSARDRPGSDHV. DNA for the CDR3: TGCAGTGCTAGAGATCGGCCCGGCTCGGATCACGTC.

The chain uses TRBV11-2 and TRBJ2-2; D gene unclear. V was trimmed by 1 base and J by 2 bases, leaving 11 bases between them. Germline assignment: CDR1 SGHAT and CDR2 FQNNGV. The CDR3 extends over 16 amino acids. CDR3 residues: CASSLAWGINTGELFF. The CDR3 DNA is TGTGCCAGCAGCTTAGCCTGGGGAATTAACACCGGGGAGCTGTTTTTT.

This clonotype has at least ten counts. The gene calls are TRBV5-4 and TRBJ2-1, with D possibly matching TRBD1 (6 bases). V was trimmed by 2 bases and J by 2 bases, leaving 14 bases between them. The CDR3 sequence is 16 residues long. Germline V lookup: CDR1 SGHNT, CDR2 YYREEE (reference sequence). CDR3 DNA sequence: TGTGCCAGCAGCTTACTGGGACACGGTACCTACAATGAGCAGTTCTTC. It yields the protein CASSLLGHGTYNEQFF.

This clonotype has a handful of counts. The chain combines TRBV9 with TRBJ1-1; possible D gene TRBD1, 6 bases. The germline V and J ends were trimmed by 0 bases and 4 bases, with 13 bases remaining between them. Germline CDR1 reads SGDLS; CDR2 reads YYNGEE. This CDR3 region has 15 residues. The CDR3 nucleotides are TGTGCCAGCAGCGTAGGACCCGGCAGGGGCACTGAAGCTTTCTTT. Translating it yields CASSVGPGRGTEAFF. Full variable domain (outside the CDR3, taken from reference TRBV9 and TRBJ1-1): DSGVTQTPKHLITATGQRVTLRCSPRSGDLSVYWYQQSLDQGLQFLIQYYNGEERAKGNILERFSAQQFPDLHSELNLSSLELGDSALYFCASSVGPGRGTEAFFGQGTRLTVV.

V is TRBV20-1 and J is TRBJ2-5; 9 bases fit TRBD2. Germline V gene data show CDR1 as DFQATT and CDR2 as SNEGSKA (reference sequence). V shed 8 bases, J shed 5 bases, and the junction held 12 bases outside the gene matches. The CDR3 runs 14 residues. The CDR3 DNA is TGCAGTACCGGCGGGGGGGCCTTCGGGGAGACCCAGTACTTC. This codes for CSTGGGAFGETQYF.

This clonotype occurred a few times. The rearrangement joins TRBV11-2 to TRBJ2-1; 13 nucleotides line up with TRBD2. The CDR3 totals 20 residues. V shed 4 bases and J 2 bases; nucleotides not matched to a gene: 14. Germline CDR1 is SGHAT and CDR2 is FQNNGV. This CDR3 reads CASSYQSTSGRRGPYNEQFF. The CDR3 nucleotides are TGTGCCAGCAGCTACCAATCGACTAGCGGGAGGAGGGGACCCTACAATGAGCAGTTCTTC.

This clonotype has a count of ten or more. The chain links TRBV5-1 to TRBJ1-4; tentatively, D is TRBD1 (5 bases). Germline CDR1 reads SGHRS; CDR2 reads YFSETQ. The V gene lost 1 base and the J gene lost 8 bases, with 12 bases spanning the gap. CDR3 size: 14 residues. The CDR3 region is CASSLLGGGEKLFF. The CDR3 coding sequence is TGCGCCAGCAGCTTGCTTGGGGGTGGGGAAAAACTGTTTTTT.

This clonotype has a count of ten or more. This rearrangement joins TRBV12-3 or TRBV12-4 to TRBJ1-1, with no clear D. V lost 4 bases to trimming and J lost 3 bases, with 9 bases between them. CDR3 length: 13 residues. The CDR3 nucleotides are TGTGCCAGCAGTTCAAGGGAGGACACTGAAGCTTTCTTT. Amino acid sequence: CASSSREDTEAFF.

This clonotype was seen only a few times. The chain links TRBV7-9 to TRBJ2-5; 9 bases fit TRBD2. This CDR3 comprises 16 residues. Germline-derived CDR1 and CDR2 are SEHNR and FQNEAQ (reference sequence). The V segment lost 1 base and the J segment 2 bases; nucleotides outside the gene matches: 5. The CDR3 sequence: CASSLGLAESQETQYF. CDR3 coding DNA: TGTGCCAGCAGCTTAGGACTAGCGGAGTCTCAAGAGACCCAGTACTTC.